This paragraph reports one T cell receptor beta chain. The antigen remains unidentified. This entry comes from a study of cytomegalovirus exposure and HLA in healthy donors. Study-wide results and caveats: Several V segments, TRBV6-2 and TRBV6-3 among them, could not be told apart and were dropped.

Trimming cost V 0 bases and J 2 bases, with 7 bases left between them. This CDR3 has 14 amino acids. Germline-derived CDR1 and CDR2 are SQVTM and ANQGSEA. The PCR employed 60 Vbeta primers together with 13 Jbeta primers. Sequenced by immunoSEQ multiplex PCR; TCRdb stores in-frame clones only, minus some. The sample has under 200,000 clones; more than 80% are singletons. The TCR sequence derives from a woman aged 45-65 years in good health and CMV-seronegative. The V call is TRBV29-1, the J call TRBJ2-2; no clear D. The sample was PBMCs. The CDR3 here is CSVEDLRNTGELFF. The CDR3 DNA reads TGCAGCGTTGAAGATCTTCGTAACACCGGGGAGCTGTTTTTT.